The T cell receptor beta chain under discussion was sequenced for a study of blood T cell repertoires in COVID-19. Study-level background: Acute-phase and convalescent COVID-19 samples originated in the United States, Italy and Spain. Sources were T cells, B-cell-depleted T cells, or PBMCs; the material itself was cDNA or gDNA.

There are 16 residues in the CDR3. Germline values: CDR1 LNHDA, CDR2 SQIVND (reference sequence). Deletions cut 6 bases from V and 2 bases from J, with 14 bases between. Per the original data handling: Estimation of nucleated cell counts was performed using reference gene primer amplification. Profiled with immunoSEQ multiplex PCR; TCRdb holds only in-frame clones, not every one. That table supplies the V and J calls and clone size; D and trimming were determined from the DNA. The profile shows around 130,000 clones, 85% to 90% of them singletons. The sample consisted of peripheral blood. The rearrangement joins TRBV19 to TRBJ2-6; D may be TRBD1 (6 bases). This receptor was identified in a man between 65 and 80 years old with active or convalescent COVID-19. CDR3 nucleotide sequence: TGTGCCAGTAGGGCGGACAGTTCCCCTGGGGCCAACGTCCTGACTTTC. Its protein is CASRADSSPGANVLTF.